This TCR beta chain was identified during a study of beta chain features in type 1 diabetes (dated by TCRdb to 2016 to 2019). About the investigation overall: Patients and healthy donors did not differ in mean age, gender distribution, total cell number or subset yield. A total of roughly 110 million sorted cells were examined across all samples, and the number of cells per subset was strongly correlated with RNA yield. The study compared the TCRB repertoires of sorted circulating CD4+ T cell subsets in recently diagnosed type 1 diabetes patients with those in matched healthy donors. Regulatory and stem cell-like memory subsets were isolated from only 8 patients and roughly 8 healthy donors, whereas naive and central memory subsets came from all 30 or so donors. Overall study results and their limits: The naive, central memory and regulatory TCRB repertoires appeared to resemble one another more closely among patients than among healthy donors. At VDJ recombination sites, type 1 diabetes patients had fewer insertions and more deleted nucleotides, which implies abnormalities in thymic rearrangement. In all four CD4+ subsets, TCRB CDR3 length was moderately but significantly shorter in type 1 diabetes patients. Because cDNA rather than genomic DNA was sequenced, highly expressing activated cells could have been over-represented, although no difference in activation and CD3 levels was found between groups. Shorter templates might be favored by PCR, yet because patient and control samples were amplified and corrected together, any such skew would affect both groups equally. Only small numbers of individuals were included in the HLA sub-analyses, which left unresolved whether HLA type had any influence on TCRB rearrangement.

After removal of 4 bases from V and 5 bases from J, the junction retains 8 bases not matched to a gene. Taken from cysteine to phenylalanine, the CDR3 has 16 residues. The entry retains the CDR3 DNA only, 48 bases that are in frame from base 1. CDR1 and CDR2 were assigned from the germline V gene as SGHRS and YFSETQ. Details on this clone: Its antigen has not been determined. Base qualities are not recorded, but no much larger clone differs from it by a single base.

The High Capacity cDNA Reverse Transcription Kit was used to reverse transcribe all of the isolated RNA, meaning that expressed TCRB transcripts were what got sequenced. Survey-depth immunoSEQ sequencing was performed on stem cell-like memory T cell samples, with an average of roughly 1 million total reads per sample. Sorted cells were lysed in RLT buffer, and RNA was extracted using DNase-treated RNeasy Micro or Mini kits according to cell number. Each cell subset was processed on its own to prevent cross-contamination, while patient and healthy donor samples were processed together. TCRB sequences were amplified from cDNA with the immunoSEQ multiplex PCR, producing 87-bp fragments spanning the CDR3 region. The amplicons were sequenced using the Illumina HiSeq platform. In the authors' own workflow: Synthetic template baselines were used to correct PCR bias computationally, reads within Hamming distance 2 were collapsed, and singletons that could not be merged were discarded. Reads were aligned against IMGT so that V, D and J genes, CDR3 length and insertions or deletions at six rearrangement sites could be assigned. Clonotype counts were normalized to sorted cell number within each subset before computing true diversity and Gini coefficients with the tcR R package. The overlap coefficient, calculated on TCRB nucleotide sequences, was used to quantify repertoire sharing. This immuneACCESS table, as held by TCRdb, lists in-frame sequences with V and J called but not all clones. Of the missing ones, under half trace to an unresolved V gene in checked studies; the others have no known cause. V and J calls and clone size are as listed in that table; D and trimming were resolved from the DNA. In all, the sample holds about 47,000 clones, and approximately 40% of those were seen once. The ten largest account for approximately 0.13% of the sample.

Each donor gave one peripheral blood draw, approximately 100 mL on average, collected into heparinised tubes. A BD FACSAria II was used to sort naive, central memory, regulatory and stem cell-like memory CD4+ T cells with a panel that included CD45RO, CCR7, CD25, CD127, CD95 and CD27. A purity above 98% was achieved for all sorted populations. PBMCs were isolated immediately by Lymphoprep density gradient centrifugation and stained directly without culture. So that batch effects would be minimized, each experiment stained and sorted samples in pairs, pairing one healthy donor with one patient. The receptor's source is a man aged 25-45 years with type 1 diabetes. The sequence is built from TRBV5-1 and TRBJ2-2; TRBD1 matches 10 bases in the middle. The material sequenced was stem cell memory CD4+ T cells from blood. Per the publication, the cell subset or site label means: stem cell-like memory CD4+ T cells. The CDR3 protein: CASSGRQGAGTGELFF. The bases read TGCGCCAGCAGCGGCCGACAGGGGGCAGGAACCGGGGAGCTGTTTTTT.